A single TCR beta chain is shown here with its context. CDR3 length: 15 amino acids. V lost 3 bases, J lost 15 bases, and 12 bases stayed unmatched. CDR1 is MNHNS and CDR2 is SASEGT in the germline V gene. These data belong to a study of blood T cell repertoires in COVID-19. Study in general: The samples span acute and convalescent COVID-19 from the United States, Italy and Spain.

Original data processing: Estimates of nucleated cell counts were drawn from the amplification of reference gene primers. The assay was immunoSEQ multiplex PCR, and TCRdb's table has in-frame clones only and misses some. For V, J and clone size, that table is used; D and trimming come from the DNA. Of roughly 410,000 clones listed, around 92% are singletons. The receptor was derived from a man aged 35 to 55 with acute or convalescent COVID-19. The chain carries TRBV6-1 and TRBJ1-6, with 9 positions matching TRBD1. Specimen: peripheral blood. The CDR3 reads CASSEGQGFNSFLHF. The CDR3 coding sequence is TGTGCCAGCAGTGAGGGACAGGGATTTAATTCATTCCTCCACTTT.